This section outlines one TCR beta chain sequence together with its context. The antigen is unknown. The study ran its PCR with 60 Vbeta and 13 Jbeta primers. In the authors' methods: An analysis performed later counted roughly 79 million unique TCR beta chains (roughly 11 million of them shared). Assay used: immunoSEQ multiplex PCR; TCRdb lists only in-frame clones, some missing. The V and J calls and clone size come from that table; D and trimming were worked out from the DNA. This sample has almost 95,000 clones, with approximately 66% found just once. This sample was taken from a study of cytomegalovirus exposure and HLA in healthy donors. General study points: Three CMV-associated chains proved CMV antigen-specific in vitro.

The CDR3 extends over 17 amino acids. Looked up from germline, CDR1 is LNHDA and CDR2 is SQIVND (reference sequence). The V and J ends lost 6 bases and 0 bases, in that order; junction bases with no gene match: 8. Sequencing used PBMCs. The receptor comes from a young man in good health and CMV-seronegative. V gene TRBV19 combines with J gene TRBJ1-6, with 7 nucleotides matching TRBD1. Written as DNA, the CDR3 is TGTGCCAGTAGCCAGGACAGGACGAGCTCCTATAATTCACCCCTCCACTTT. Residues: CASSQDRTSSYNSPLHF. Drawing the rest from reference TRBV19 and TRBJ1-6, the complete variable domain is DGGITQSPKYLFRKEGQNVTLSCEQNLNHDAMYWYRQDPGQGLRLIYYSQIVNDFQKGDIAEGYSVSREKKESFPLTVTSAQKNPTAFYLCASSQDRTSSYNSPLHFGNGTRLTVT.